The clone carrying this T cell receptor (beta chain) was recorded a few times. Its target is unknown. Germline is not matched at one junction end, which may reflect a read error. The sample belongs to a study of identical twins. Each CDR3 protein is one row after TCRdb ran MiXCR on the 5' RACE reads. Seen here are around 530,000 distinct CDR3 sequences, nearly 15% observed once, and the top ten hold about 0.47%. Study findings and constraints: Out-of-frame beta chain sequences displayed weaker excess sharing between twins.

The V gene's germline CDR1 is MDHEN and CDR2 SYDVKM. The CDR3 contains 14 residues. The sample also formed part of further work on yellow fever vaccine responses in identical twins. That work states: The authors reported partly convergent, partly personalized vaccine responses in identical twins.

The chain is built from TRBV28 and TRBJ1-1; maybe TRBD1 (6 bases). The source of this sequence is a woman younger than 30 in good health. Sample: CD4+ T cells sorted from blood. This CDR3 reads CASSPRTEGTEVFF. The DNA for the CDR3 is TGTGCCAGCAGTCCGCGGACAGAGGGCACTGAAGTTTTCTTT.